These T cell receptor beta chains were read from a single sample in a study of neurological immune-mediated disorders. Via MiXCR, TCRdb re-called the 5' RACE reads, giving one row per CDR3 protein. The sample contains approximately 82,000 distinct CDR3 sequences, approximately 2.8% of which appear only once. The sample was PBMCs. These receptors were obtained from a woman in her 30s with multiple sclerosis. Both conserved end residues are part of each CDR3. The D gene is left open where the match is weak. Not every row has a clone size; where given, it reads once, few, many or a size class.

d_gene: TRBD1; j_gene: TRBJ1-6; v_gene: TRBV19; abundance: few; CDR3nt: TGTGCCAGTAAGTCTGGACAGGAGAATTCACCCCTCCACTTT; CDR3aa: CASKSGQENSPLHF
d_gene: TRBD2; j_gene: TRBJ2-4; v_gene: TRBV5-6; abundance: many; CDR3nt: TGTGCCAGCAGCTTTAAGTCTAGCGGGAGACGCACCCAGTACTTC; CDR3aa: CASSFKSSGRRTQYF
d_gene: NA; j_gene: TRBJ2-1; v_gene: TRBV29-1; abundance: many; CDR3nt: TGCAGCGTATTCACGGGGGGCGACTACAATGAGCAGTTCTTC; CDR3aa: CSVFTGGDYNEQFF
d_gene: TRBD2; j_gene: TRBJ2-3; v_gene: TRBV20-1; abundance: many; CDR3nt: TGCAGTGCTAGAGATGAGCGGGAGGGCGGGGATACGCAGTATTTT; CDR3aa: CSARDEREGGDTQYF
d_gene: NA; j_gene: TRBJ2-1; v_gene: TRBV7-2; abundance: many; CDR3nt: TGTGCCAGCAGCTTCACCGGGGGCGGTGAGCAGTTCTTC; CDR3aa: CASSFTGGGEQFF
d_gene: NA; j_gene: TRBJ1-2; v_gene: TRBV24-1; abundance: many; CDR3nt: TGTGCCACCAGTGACCCAACAGGGCATGGCTACACCTTC; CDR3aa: CATSDPTGHGYTF
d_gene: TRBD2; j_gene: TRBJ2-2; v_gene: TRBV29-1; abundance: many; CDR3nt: TGCAGCGTTGACCCCGGGAGGATAACCGGGGAGCTGTTTTTT; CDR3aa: CSVDPGRITGELFF
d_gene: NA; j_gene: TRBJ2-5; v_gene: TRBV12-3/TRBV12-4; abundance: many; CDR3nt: TGTGCCAGCAGGAGGTCCGGACAAGAGACCCAGTACTTC; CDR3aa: CASRRSGQETQYF
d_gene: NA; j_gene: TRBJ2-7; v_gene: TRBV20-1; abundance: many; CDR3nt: TGCAGTGCTCATGGTTGGGCAGGGTCGTACGAGCAGTACTTC; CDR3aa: CSAHGWAGSYEQYF
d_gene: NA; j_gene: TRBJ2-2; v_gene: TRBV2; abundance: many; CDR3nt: TGTGCCAGCAGTGAAGGAGCGGGTGTCGCGAACACCGGGGAGCTGTTTTTT; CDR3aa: CASSEGAGVANTGELFF
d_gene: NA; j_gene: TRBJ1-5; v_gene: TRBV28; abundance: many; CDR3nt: TGTGCCAGCAGTTTATGGGAAGGTTTGGGCGGCAATCAGCCCCAGCATTTT; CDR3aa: CASSLWEGLGGNQPQHF
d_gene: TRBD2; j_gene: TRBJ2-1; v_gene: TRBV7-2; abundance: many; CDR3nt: TGTGCCAGCAGCTTAGTAGGACTAGCGCCCAATGAGCAGTTCTTC; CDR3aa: CASSLVGLAPNEQFF
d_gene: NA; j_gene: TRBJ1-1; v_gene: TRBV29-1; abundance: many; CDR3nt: TGCAGCTTCCGACAGCCGAACACTGAAGCTTTCTTT; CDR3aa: CSFRQPNTEAFF
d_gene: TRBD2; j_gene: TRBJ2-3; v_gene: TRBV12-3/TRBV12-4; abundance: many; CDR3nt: TGTGCCAGCAGTCCGGGACTAGCGGGGCGGGGAGATACGCAGTATTTT; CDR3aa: CASSPGLAGRGDTQYF
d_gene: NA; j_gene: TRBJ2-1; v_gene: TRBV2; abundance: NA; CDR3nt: TGTGCCAGCAGTGAGAGGCGGAGTGGGAATGAGCAGTTCTTC; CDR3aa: CASSERRSGNEQFF
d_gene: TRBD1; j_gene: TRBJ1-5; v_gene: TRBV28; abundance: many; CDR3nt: TGTGCCAGCACCTGGGGGCAGGGGGGACGTCAGCCCCAGCATTTT; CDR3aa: CASTWGQGGRQPQHF
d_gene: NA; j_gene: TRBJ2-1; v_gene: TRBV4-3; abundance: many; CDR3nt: TGCGCCAGCAGCCAAGATTCCGGTACGAATGAGCAGTTCTTC; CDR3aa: CASSQDSGTNEQFF
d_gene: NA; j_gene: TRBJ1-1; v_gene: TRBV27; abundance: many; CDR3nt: TGTGCCAGCAGTTCCTTGACAGGATGGAACACTGAAGCTTTCTTT; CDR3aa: CASSSLTGWNTEAFF
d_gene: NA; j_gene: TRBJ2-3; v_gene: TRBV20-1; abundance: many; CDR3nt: TGCAGTGCAAGGGGGCGGGAGGAGTTTTACACAGATACGCAGTATTTT; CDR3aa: CSARGREEFYTDTQYF
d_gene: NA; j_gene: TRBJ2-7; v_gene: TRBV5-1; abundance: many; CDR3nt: TGCGCCAGCAGCTTGGGAACAGCGGTAAGCGAGCAGTACTTC; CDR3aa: CASSLGTAVSEQYF
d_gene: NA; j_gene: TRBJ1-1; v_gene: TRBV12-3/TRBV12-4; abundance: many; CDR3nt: TGTGCCAGCAGGGCGCAGGGCCTGGAGGGGGAAGCTTTCTTT; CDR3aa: CASRAQGLEGEAFF
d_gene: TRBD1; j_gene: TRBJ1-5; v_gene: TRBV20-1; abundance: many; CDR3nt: TGCAGTGCTACCCCTGGGACAGGCGGCAATCAGCCCCAGCATTTT; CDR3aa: CSATPGTGGNQPQHF
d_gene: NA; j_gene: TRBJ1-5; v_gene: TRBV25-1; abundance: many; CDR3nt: TGTGCCAGCAGTGAATGGAATCAGCCCCAGCATTTT; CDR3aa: CASSEWNQPQHF
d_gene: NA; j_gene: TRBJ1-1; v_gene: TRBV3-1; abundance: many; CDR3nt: TGTGCCAGCAGCCAACGGAGACAGCAGAACACTGAAGCTTTCTTT; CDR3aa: CASSQRRQQNTEAFF
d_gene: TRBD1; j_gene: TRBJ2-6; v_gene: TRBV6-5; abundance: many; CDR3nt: TGTGCCAGCAGTTCCTGGACAGGGGGCGCGGTAGGGGCCAACGTCCTGACTTTC; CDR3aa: CASSSWTGGAVGANVLTF
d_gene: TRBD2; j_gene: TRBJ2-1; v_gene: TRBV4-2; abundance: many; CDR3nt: TGTGCCAGCAGCCGTGGGACTAGCGGAACCTACAATGAGCAGTTCTTC; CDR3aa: CASSRGTSGTYNEQFF
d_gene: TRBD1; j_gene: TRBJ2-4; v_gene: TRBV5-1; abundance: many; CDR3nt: TGCGCCAGCAGCTACACAGGGGGATTCGACATTCAGTACTTC; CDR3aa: CASSYTGGFDIQYF
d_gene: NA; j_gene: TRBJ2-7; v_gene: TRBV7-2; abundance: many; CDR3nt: TGTGCCAGCAGCTTATGGTCTAGCGAATCCTACGAGCAGTACTTC; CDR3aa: CASSLWSSESYEQYF
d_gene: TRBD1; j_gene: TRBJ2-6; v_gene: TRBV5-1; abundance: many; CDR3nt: TGCGCCAGCAGCTATACGGGACAGGAAATAACTGGGGCCAACGTCCTGACTTTC; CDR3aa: CASSYTGQEITGANVLTF
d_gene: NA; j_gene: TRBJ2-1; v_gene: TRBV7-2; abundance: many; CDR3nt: TGTGCCAGCAGCTTAAGCGCCGGGAGTCTGAATGAGCAGTTCTTC; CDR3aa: CASSLSAGSLNEQFF
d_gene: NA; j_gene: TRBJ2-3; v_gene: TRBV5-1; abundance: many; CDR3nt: TGCGCCAGCAGCCCGACCGGGACGTATAATAGAAATACGCAGTATTTT; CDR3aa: CASSPTGTYNRNTQYF
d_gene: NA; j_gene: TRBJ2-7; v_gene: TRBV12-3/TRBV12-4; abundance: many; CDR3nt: TGTGCCAGCAGTACCGAGGGTACCCCCCCTCGCGAGCAGTACTTC; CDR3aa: CASSTEGTPPREQYF
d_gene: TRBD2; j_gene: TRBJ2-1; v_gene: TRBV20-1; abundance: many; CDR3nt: TGCAGTGCTAGAAGTACTAGCGGAAACTACAATGAGCAGTTCTTC; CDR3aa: CSARSTSGNYNEQFF
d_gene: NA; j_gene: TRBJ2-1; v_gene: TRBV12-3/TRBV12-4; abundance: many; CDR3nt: TGTGCCAGCAGTTTAGCGCGCAGGATTAACAATGAGCAGTTCTTC; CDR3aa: CASSLARRINNEQFF
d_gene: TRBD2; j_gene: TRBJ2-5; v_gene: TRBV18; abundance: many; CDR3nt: TGTGCCAGCTCACCACCTGGACTAGCGGGAGGAGAGACCCAGTACTTC; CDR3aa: CASSPPGLAGGETQYF
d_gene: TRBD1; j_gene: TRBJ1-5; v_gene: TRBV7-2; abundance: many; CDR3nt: TGTGCCAGCAGCCACAGGACAGGGCCTCAGCCCCAGCATTTT; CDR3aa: CASSHRTGPQPQHF
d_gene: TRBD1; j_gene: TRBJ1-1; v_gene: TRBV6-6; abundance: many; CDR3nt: TGTGCCAGCAGTTACCCCACAGGGGCTGAAGCTTTCTTT; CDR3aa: CASSYPTGAEAFF
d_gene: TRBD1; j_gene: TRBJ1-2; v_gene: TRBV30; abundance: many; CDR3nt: TGTGCCTGGAGGACAGGGGGCCTCACCTATGGCTACACCTTC; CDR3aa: CAWRTGGLTYGYTF
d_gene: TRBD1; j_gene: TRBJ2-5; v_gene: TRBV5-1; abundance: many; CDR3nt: TGCGCCAGCAGCTCCGGATCGGGGACAGGGTTACAAGAGACCCAGTACTTC; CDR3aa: CASSSGSGTGLQETQYF
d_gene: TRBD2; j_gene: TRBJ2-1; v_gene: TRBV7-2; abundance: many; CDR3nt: TGTGCCAGCAGACGGACTAGCGGGAGTGGGGGCTACAATGAGCAGTTCTTC; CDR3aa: CASRRTSGSGGYNEQFF
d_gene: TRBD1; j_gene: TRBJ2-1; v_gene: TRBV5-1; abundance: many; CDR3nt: TGCGCCACCTGGGCCGGGACAGGGTTCCCCAATGAGCAGTTCTTC; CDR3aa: CATWAGTGFPNEQFF
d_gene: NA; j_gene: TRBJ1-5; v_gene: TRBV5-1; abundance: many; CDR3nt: TGCGCCAGCAGCTTGGGAGACAGACTCAATCAGCCCCAGCATTTT; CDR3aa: CASSLGDRLNQPQHF
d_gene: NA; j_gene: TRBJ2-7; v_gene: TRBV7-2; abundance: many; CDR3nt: TGTGCCAGCAGCTTAGACCTTTACGAGCAGTACTTC; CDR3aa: CASSLDLYEQYF
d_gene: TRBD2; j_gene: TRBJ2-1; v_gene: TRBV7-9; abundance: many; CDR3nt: TGTGCCAGCAGCAGAAGCGGGAGTCAATACGATGAGCAGTTCTTC; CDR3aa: CASSRSGSQYDEQFF
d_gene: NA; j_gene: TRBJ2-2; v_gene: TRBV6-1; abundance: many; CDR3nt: TGTGCCAGCAGCCCCAGACAAGTCGGGGAGCTGTTTTTT; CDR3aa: CASSPRQVGELFF
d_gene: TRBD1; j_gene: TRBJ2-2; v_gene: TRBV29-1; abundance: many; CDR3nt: TGCAGCGCTGGACAGGGGGCGACCGGGGAGCTGTTTTTT; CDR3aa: CSAGQGATGELFF
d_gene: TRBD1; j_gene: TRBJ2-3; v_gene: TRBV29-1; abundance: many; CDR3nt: TGCAGCGTTGAGACAGGGAGAAGGGATACGCAGTATTTT; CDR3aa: CSVETGRRDTQYF
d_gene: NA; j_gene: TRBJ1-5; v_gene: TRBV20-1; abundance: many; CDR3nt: TGCAGTGCTAGCGGCAGCAATCAGCCCCAGCATTTT; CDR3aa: CSASGSNQPQHF
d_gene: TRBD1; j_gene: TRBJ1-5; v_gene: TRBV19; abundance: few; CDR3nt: TGTGCCAGTAGTATTGTCGGACAGGGCGGCCAGCCCCAGCATTTT; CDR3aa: CASSIVGQGGQPQHF
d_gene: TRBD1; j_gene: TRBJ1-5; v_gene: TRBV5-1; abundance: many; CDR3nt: TGCGCCAGGCCGGGGACAGGGGATGGGGTTGGGCATCAGCCCCAGCATTTT; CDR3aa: CARPGTGDGVGHQPQHF
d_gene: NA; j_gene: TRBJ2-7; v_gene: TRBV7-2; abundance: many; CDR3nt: TGTGCCAGCAGCTTAAGCAGGAAGACCTACGAGCAGTACTTC; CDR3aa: CASSLSRKTYEQYF
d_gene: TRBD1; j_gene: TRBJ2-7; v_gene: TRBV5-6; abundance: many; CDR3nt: TGTGCCAGCAGCTTCCGGGACAGGGATCTTGCGCAGTACTTC; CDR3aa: CASSFRDRDLAQYF
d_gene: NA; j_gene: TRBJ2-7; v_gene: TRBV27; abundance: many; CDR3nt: TGTGCCAGCAGTTTCAGTTTTCCCGACTCGGACTACGAGCAGTACTTC; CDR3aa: CASSFSFPDSDYEQYF
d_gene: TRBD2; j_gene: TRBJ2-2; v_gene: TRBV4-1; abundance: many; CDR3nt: TGCGCCAGCAGCCAGCCGGGACTAGCGTCTTCAACCGGGGAGCTGTTTTTT; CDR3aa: CASSQPGLASSTGELFF
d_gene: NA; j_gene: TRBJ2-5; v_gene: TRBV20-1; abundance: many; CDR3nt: TGCAGTGCTACCCCAACCGGAGAGACCCAGTACTTC; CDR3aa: CSATPTGETQYF